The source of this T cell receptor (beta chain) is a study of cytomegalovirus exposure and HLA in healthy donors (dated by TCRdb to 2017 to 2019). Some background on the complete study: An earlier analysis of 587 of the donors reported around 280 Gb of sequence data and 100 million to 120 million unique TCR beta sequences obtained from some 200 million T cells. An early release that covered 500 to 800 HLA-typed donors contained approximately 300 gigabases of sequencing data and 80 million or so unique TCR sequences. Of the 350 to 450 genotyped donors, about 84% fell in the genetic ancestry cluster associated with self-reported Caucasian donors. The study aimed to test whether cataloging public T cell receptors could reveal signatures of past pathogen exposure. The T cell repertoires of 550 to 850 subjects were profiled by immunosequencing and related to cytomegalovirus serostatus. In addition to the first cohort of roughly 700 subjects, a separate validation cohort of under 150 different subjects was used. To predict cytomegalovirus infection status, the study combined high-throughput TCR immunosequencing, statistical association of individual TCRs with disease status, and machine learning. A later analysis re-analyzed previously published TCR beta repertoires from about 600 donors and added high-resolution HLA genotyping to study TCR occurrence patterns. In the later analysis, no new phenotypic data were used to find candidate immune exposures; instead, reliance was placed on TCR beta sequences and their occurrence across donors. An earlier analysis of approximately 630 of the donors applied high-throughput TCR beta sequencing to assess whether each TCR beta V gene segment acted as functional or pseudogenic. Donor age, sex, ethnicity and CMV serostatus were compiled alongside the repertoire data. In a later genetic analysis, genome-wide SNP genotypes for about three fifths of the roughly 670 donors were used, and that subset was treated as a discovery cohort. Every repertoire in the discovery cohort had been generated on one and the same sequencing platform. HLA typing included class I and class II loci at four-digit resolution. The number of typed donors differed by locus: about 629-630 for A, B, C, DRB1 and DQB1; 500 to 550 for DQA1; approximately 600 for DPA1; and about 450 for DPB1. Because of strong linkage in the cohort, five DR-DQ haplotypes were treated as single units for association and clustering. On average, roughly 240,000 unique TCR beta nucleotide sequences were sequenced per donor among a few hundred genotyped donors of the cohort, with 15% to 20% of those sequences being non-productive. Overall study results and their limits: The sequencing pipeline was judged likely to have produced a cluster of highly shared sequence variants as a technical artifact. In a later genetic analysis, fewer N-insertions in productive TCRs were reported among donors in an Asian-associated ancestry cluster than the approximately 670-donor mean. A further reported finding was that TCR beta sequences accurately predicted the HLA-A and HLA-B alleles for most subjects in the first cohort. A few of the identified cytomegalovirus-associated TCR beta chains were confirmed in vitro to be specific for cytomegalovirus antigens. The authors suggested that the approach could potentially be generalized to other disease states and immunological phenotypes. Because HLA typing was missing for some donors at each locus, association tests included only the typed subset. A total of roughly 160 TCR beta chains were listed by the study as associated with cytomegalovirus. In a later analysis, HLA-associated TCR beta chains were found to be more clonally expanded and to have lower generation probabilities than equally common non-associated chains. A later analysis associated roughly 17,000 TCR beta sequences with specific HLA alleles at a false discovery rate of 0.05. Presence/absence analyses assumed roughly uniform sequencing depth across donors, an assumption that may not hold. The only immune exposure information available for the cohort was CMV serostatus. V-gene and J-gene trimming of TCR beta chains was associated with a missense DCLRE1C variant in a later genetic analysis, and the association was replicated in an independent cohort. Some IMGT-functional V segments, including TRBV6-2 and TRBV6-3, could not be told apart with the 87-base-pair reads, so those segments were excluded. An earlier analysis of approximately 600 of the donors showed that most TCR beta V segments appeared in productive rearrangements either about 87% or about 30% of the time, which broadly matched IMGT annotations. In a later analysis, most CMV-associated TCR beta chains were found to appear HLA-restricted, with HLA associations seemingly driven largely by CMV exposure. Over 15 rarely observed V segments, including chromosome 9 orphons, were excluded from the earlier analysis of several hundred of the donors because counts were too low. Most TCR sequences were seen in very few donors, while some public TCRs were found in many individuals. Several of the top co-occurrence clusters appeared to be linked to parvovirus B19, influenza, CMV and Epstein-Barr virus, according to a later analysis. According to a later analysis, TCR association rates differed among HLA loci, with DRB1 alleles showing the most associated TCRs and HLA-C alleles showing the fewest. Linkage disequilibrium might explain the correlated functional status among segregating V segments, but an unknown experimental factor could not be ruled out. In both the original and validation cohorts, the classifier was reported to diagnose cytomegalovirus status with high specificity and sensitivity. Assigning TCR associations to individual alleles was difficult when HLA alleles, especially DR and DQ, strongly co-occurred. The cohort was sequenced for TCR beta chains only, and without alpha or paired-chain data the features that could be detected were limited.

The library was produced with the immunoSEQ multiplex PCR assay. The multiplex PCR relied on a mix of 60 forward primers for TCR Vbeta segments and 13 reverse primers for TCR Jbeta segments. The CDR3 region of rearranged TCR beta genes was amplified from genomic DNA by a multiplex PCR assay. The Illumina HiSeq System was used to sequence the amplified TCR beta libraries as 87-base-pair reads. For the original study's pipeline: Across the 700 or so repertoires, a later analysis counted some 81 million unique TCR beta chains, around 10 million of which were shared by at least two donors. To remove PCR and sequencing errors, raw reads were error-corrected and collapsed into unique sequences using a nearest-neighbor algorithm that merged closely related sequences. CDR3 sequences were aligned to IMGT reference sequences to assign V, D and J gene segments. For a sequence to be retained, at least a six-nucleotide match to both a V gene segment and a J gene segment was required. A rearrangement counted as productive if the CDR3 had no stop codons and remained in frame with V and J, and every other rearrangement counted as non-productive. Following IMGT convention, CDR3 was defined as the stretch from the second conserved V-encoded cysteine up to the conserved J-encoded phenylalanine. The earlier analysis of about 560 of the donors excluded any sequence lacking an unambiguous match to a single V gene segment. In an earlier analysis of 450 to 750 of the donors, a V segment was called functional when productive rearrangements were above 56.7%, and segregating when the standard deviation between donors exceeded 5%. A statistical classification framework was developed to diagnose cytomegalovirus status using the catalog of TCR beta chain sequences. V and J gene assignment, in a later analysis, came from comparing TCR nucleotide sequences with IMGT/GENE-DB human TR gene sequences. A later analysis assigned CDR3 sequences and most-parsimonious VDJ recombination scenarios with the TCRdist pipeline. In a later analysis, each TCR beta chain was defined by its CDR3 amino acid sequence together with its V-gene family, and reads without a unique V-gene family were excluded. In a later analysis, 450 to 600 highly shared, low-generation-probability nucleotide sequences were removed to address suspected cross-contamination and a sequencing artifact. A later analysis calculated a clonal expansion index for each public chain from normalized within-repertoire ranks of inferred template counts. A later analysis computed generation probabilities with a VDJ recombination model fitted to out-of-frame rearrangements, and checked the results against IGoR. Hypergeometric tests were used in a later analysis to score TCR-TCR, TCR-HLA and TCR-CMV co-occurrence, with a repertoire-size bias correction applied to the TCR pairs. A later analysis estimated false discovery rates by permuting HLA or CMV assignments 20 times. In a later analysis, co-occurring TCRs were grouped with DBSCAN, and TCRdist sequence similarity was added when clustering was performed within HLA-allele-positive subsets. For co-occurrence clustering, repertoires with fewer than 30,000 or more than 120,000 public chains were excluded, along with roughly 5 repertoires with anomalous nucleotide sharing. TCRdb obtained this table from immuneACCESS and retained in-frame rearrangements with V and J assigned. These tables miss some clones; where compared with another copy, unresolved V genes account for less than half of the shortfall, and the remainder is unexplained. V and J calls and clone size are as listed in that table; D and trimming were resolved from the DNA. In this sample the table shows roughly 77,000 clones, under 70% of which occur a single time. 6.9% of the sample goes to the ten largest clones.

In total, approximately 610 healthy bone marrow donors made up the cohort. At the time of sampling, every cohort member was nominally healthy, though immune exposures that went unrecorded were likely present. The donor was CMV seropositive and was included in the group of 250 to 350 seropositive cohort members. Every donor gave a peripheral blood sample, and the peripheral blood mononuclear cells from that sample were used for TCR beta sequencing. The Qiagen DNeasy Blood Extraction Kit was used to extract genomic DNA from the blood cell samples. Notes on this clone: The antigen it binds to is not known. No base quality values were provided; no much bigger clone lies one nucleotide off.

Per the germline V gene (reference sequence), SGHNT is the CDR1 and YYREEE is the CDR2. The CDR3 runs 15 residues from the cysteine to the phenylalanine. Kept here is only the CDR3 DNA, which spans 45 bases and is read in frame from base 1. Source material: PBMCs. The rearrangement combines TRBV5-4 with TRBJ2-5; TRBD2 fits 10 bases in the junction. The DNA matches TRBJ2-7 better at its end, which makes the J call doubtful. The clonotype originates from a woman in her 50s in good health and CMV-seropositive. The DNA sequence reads TGTGCCAGCAGCTTGGTTAGGACTAGCGGTCGCGAGCAGTACTTC. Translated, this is CASSLVRTSGREQYF.